Each of the 23 T cell receptor beta chains below was sequenced from the same sample in a study of blood T cell repertoires in COVID-19. Here immunoSEQ multiplex PCR was the method, and the copy in TCRdb shows in-frame clones only, minus some. The table shows roughly 260,000 clones, with approximately 91% occurring only once. Specimen: peripheral blood. All receptors derive from a person aged 18 to 30 with COVID-19, enrolled during active disease.

The DNA for the CDR3 is TGTGCCAGCAGTCCCCCAGGGCGTCGGGAGACCCAGTACTTC. Translated: CASSPPGRRETQYF. The genes are TRBV28 and TRBJ2-5; tentative D call: TRBD1 (5 bases). CDR1 is MDHEN, CDR2 SYDVKM, per germline. V was trimmed by 5 bases and J by 5 bases, leaving 15 bases between them. The length of the CDR3 is 14 residues.

J is TRBJ1-3 and V is TRBV19; perhaps TRBD1 as D (5 bases). This CDR3 has 14 residues. Trimming took 9 bases from V and 4 from J, leaving 16 bases between them. Germline V gene data show CDR1 as LNHDA and CDR2 as SQIVND (reference sequence). The CDR3 DNA reads as TGTGCCAGCGGACGAACTGGGGCCGGAAACACCATATATTTT. Translated: CASGRTGAGNTIYF. Using reference TRBV19 and TRBJ1-3 for the parts outside the CDR3, the full variable domain is DGGITQSPKYLFRKEGQNVTLSCEQNLNHDAMYWYRQDPGQGLRLIYYSQIVNDFQKGDIAEGYSVSREKKESFPLTVTSAQKNPTAFYLCASGRTGAGNTIYFGEGSWLTVV.

The V call is TRBV5-5, the J call TRBJ2-5, with TRBD1 as a possible D gene (5 bases). Germline V lookup: CDR1 SGHKS, CDR2 YYEKEE (reference sequence). The CDR3 totals 19 residues. Trimming pared 2 bases from V and 1 base from J, leaving 24 bases between. The CDR3 DNA reads as TGTGCCAGCAGCTTCTACTATGGTGCGGTGCCGGACACCCAAGAGACCCAGTACTTC. Protein product: CASSFYYGAVPDTQETQYF.

The chain joins TRBV5-1 to TRBJ2-7; D is perhaps TRBD2 (5 bases). Germline-derived CDR1 and CDR2 are SGHRS and YFSETQ. The CDR3 is made up of 15 amino acids. This CDR3 is CGPSAGLGSSYEQYF. In DNA, the CDR3 is TGCGGCCCGTCGGCGGGCCTAGGGAGCTCCTACGAGCAGTACTTC. The variable domain in full, with the rest retrieved from reference TRBV5-1 and TRBJ2-7, is KAGVTQTPRYLIKTRGQQVTLSCSPISGHRSVSWYQQTPGQGLQFLFEYFSETQRNKGNFPGRFSGRQFSNSRSEMNVSTLELGDSALYLCGPSAGLGSSYEQYFGPGTRLTVT.

This chain uses TRBV4-1 with TRBJ1-1; 8 nucleotides match TRBD1. CDR1 is MGHRA, CDR2 YSYEKL, per germline. The ends lost 1 base at V and 0 bases at J; junction bases unmatched: 7. This CDR3 contains 17 residues. The CDR3 sequence: CASSQAQGVGMNTEAFF. CDR3 DNA: TGCGCCAGCAGCCAAGCACAGGGGGTGGGGATGAACACTGAAGCTTTCTTT.

The chain is built from TRBV12-5 and TRBJ2-5, with D possibly being TRBD2 (6 bases). Germline loops: CDR1 LGHNT, CDR2 FRNRAP. Trimming pared 2 bases from V and 4 bases from J, leaving 11 bases between. The CDR3 is 14 residues long. CDR3 in DNA: TGTGCTAGTGGTTTGAACCCCGGGGGAGAGACCCAGTACTTC. This encodes CASGLNPGGETQYF.

V usage is TRBV13 and J usage is TRBJ2-4; 9 bases align to TRBD1. The CDR3 spans 15 residues. V lost 4 bases and J lost 3; bases outside the gene matches: 4. Germline loops: CDR1 PRHDT, CDR2 FYEKMQ (reference sequence). The CDR3 spells CASSSGQGHKNIQYF. The CDR3 nucleotides are TGTGCCAGCAGCTCGGGACAGGGCCACAAAAACATTCAGTACTTC. The full variable domain, in which reference TRBV13 and TRBJ2-4 provide the parts outside the CDR3, is AAGVIQSPRHLIKEKRETATLKCYPIPRHDTVYWYQQGPGQDPQFLISFYEKMQSDKGSIPDRFSAQQFSDYHSELNMSSLELGDSALYFCASSSGQGHKNIQYFGAGTRLSVL.

The chain is built from TRBV3-1 (or the pseudogene TRBV3-2) and TRBJ1-4, with D maybe TRBD1 (5 bases). V dropped 2 bases and J dropped 6 bases, with 16 bases sitting between them. Germline V gene lookup returns CDR1 LGHDT and CDR2 YNNKEL (reference sequence). CDR3 length: 16 residues. CDR3 loop: CASSQPRAGRDEKLFF. The CDR3 DNA reads TGTGCCAGCAGCCAACCCCGAGCGGGCAGGGATGAAAAACTGTTTTTT.

This clone was observed many times. The chain combines TRBV5-1 with TRBJ2-7; 11 bases agree with TRBD2. Germline CDR1 SGHRS, CDR2 YFSETQ. The CDR3 extends over 16 amino acids. Trimming removed 0 bases from V and 2 bases from J; junction bases left unmatched: 4. The CDR3 region has the DNA TGCGCCAGCAGCTTGGGAGGGACTAGCGGAGCCTACGAGCAGTACTTC. Protein: CASSLGGTSGAYEQYF.

This chain uses TRBV27 with TRBJ2-2, with 7 bases matching TRBD2. Germline CDR1 and CDR2: MNHEY and SMNVEV (reference sequence). CDR3 length equals 16 residues. The J segment lost 5 bases and the V segment lost 3 bases, leaving 9 bases of the junction unmatched. CDR3 region: CASSLGGGGKTGELFF. CDR3 nucleotides: TGTGCCAGCAGTTTGGGGGGGGGAGGCAAGACCGGGGAGCTGTTTTTT.

As to this clone: The sample holds other DNA sequences that translate to the same CDR3. The V call is TRBV4-1, the J call TRBJ1-2, with 7 bases aligning to TRBD1. Looked up from germline, CDR1 is MGHRA and CDR2 is YSYEKL. V dropped 1 base and J dropped 4; count of bases not matched to a gene: 0. This CDR3 comprises 13 residues. CDR3 protein: CASSQGQGYGYTF. The CDR3, as DNA: TGCGCCAGCAGCCAAGGACAGGGCTATGGCTACACCTTC.

V gene TRBV5-6 combines with J gene TRBJ1-6, with D perhaps matching TRBD1 (5 bases). This CDR3 region has 17 residues. With 4 bases removed from V and 6 bases from J, the gap between germline ends came to 20 bases. The germline V gene has CDR1 SGHDT and CDR2 YYEEEE. The CDR3 loop is CASSPIPSGTLNSPLHF. In DNA form, the CDR3 reads TGTGCCAGCAGCCCCATCCCCAGCGGGACTCTTAATTCACCCCTCCACTTT.

The CDR3 bases are TGCGCCAGCAGCCTTGGACTAGCGGGAGGGTGGAGCTCCTACAATGAGCAGTTCTTC. This gives the protein CASSLGLAGGWSSYNEQFF. This chain joins TRBV5-1 and TRBJ2-1; TRBD2 agrees at 15 bases. This CDR3 is 19 amino acids long. Germline trimming cut 4 bases from V and 0 bases from J; bases unmatched to any gene: 8. The germline V gene encodes CDR1 SGHRS and CDR2 YFSETQ.

The rearrangement links TRBV4-1 to TRBJ1-4; 7 nucleotides align to TRBD1. CDR3 length: 11 amino acids. CDR1 and CDR2 (germline): MGHRA, YSYEKL. With V trimmed by 3 bases and J by 14 bases, 3 bases remained unmatched. The DNA of the CDR3 is TGCGCCAGCAGCCAGCCGGGACAGCTGTTTTTT. Residues: CASSQPGQLFF.

The chain uses TRBV30 and TRBJ2-7, with TRBD1 as a possible D gene (5 bases). CDR1 GTSNPN and CDR2 SVGIG come from the germline V gene (reference sequence). The CDR3 covers 12 residues. Trimming removed 2 bases at V and 5 bases at J, with 10 bases between. The CDR3 DNA reads as TGTGCCTGGAGTTCAGGGCCCAACGAGCAGTACTTC. This sequence encodes CAWSSGPNEQYF. The whole variable domain, remainder taken from reference TRBV30 and TRBJ2-7, is SQTIHQWPATLVQPVGSPLSLECTVEGTSNPNLYWYRQAAGRGLQLLFYSVGIGQISSEVPQNLSASRPQDRQFILSSKKLLLSDSGFYLCAWSSGPNEQYFGPGTRLTVT.

The chain carries TRBV19 and TRBJ1-3; D ambiguous. This CDR3 comprises 14 residues. From germline, CDR1 is LNHDA and CDR2 SQIVND (reference sequence). V was shortened by 5 bases and J by 2 bases, with 10 bases between the two germline ends. The CDR3 region is CASSPGSAGNTIYF. The CDR3 nucleotides read TGTGCCAGTAGTCCCGGTTCGGCTGGAAACACCATATATTTT. Looking up the rest from reference TRBV19 and TRBJ1-3 gives the full variable domain: DGGITQSPKYLFRKEGQNVTLSCEQNLNHDAMYWYRQDPGQGLRLIYYSQIVNDFQKGDIAEGYSVSREKKESFPLTVTSAQKNPTAFYLCASSPGSAGNTIYFGEGSWLTVV.

V is TRBV24-1 and J is TRBJ2-5, with a weak D call TRBD1 (5 bases). Germline CDR1 reads KGHDR; CDR2 reads SFDVKD. The CDR3 is made up of 15 amino acids. V dropped 3 bases and J dropped 1 base, with 11 bases sitting between them. The CDR3 nucleotides read TGTGCCACCAGTGATCACAGGTCATCCCAAGAGACCCAGTACTTC. It yields the protein CATSDHRSSQETQYF.

The chain employs TRBV18 and TRBJ2-2; D remains unclear. The V end was cut by 3 bases, the J end by 6 bases, with 11 bases between. Germline loops: CDR1 KGHSH, CDR2 LQKENI. There are 14 residues in the CDR3. The CDR3 sequence is CASSPRSEPGELFF. CDR3 bases: TGTGCCAGCTCACCGAGGTCCGAGCCCGGGGAGCTGTTTTTT.

This clone occurred a few times. The V call is TRBV4-2, the J call TRBJ1-2; D might be TRBD1 (6 bases). The length of the CDR3 is 13 residues. Germline CDR1 LGHNA, CDR2 YNFKEQ. V shed 1 base and J shed 7 bases, with 10 bases lying between them. This CDR3 reads CASSQATGGGYTF. CDR3 DNA: TGTGCCAGCAGCCAAGCGACAGGAGGTGGCTACACCTTC.

The V call is TRBV23-1, the J call TRBJ1-6; the match to TRBD1 covers 7 bases. TRBV23-1 is recorded as an ORF, its role being uncertain. The trim removed 3 bases at V and 8 bases at J, leaving 10 bases unmatched. There are 16 residues in the CDR3. DNA for the CDR3: TGCGCCAGCAGTCACGCTAAACAGGGGTTGGATTCACCCCTCCACTTT. This encodes CASSHAKQGLDSPLHF.

This clone appeared a single time. The gene calls are TRBV4-1 and TRBJ2-5; a possible D gene is TRBD2 (5 bases). Germline CDR1 reads MGHRA; CDR2 reads YSYEKL. Between the trimmed V and J ends, which lost 1 base and 2 bases, there was a span of 11 bases. The CDR3 has 15 residues. Here the CDR3 DNA reads TGCGCCAGCAGCCAAGCGCACCGGGAACAAGAGACCCAGTACTTC. Translation: CASSQAHREQETQYF.

This chain links TRBV11-1 with TRBJ2-7; 8 bases are a match to TRBD1. The germline V gene encodes CDR1 SGHAT and CDR2 FQDESV (reference sequence). After removal of 5 bases from V and 6 bases from J, the junction contained 6 bases not matched to a gene. The CDR3 totals 13 residues. This CDR3 is CASSPDRGGEQYF. The CDR3 nucleotides read TGTGCCAGCAGCCCCGACAGGGGTGGCGAGCAGTACTTC.

Only one count was recorded for this clone. The chain has TRBV29-1 and TRBJ2-5; no clear D gene. V was shortened by 5 bases and J by 0 bases, with 10 bases between the two germline ends. The CDR3 covers 13 residues. The germline V gene has CDR1 SQVTM and CDR2 ANQGSEA. The CDR3: CSVLRTDQETQYF. The CDR3 DNA is TGCAGCGTTCTGAGAACAGACCAAGAGACCCAGTACTTC.